This T cell receptor (beta chain) emerged from a study of Ad26.COV2.S vaccination and SARS-CoV-2 variants. Specified treatment: 15 to 20 received Ad26.COV2.S at low or high dose, single or two shots; about 5 received placebo; per-sample allocation not given. Samples were taken on day 63 after the first vaccine or placebo injection. The table came from immunoSEQ multiplex PCR; TCRdb's copy has only in-frame clones and leaves some out. The sample carries 440,000 or so clones, about 88% recorded once. The germline gives CDR1 SEHNR, CDR2 FQNEAQ (reference sequence). The CDR3 is made up of 15 amino acids. Unmatched junction bases numbered 7, after V lost 5 bases and J lost 3 bases.

Sequenced material: peripheral blood, taken in a trial of Ad26.COV2.S vaccine versus placebo. The genes are TRBV7-9 and TRBJ2-5; 9 bases are a match to TRBD2. The sequence was obtained from a person between 18 and 60 years old who received the Ad26.COV2.S COVID-19 vaccine or a placebo. The CDR3 DNA follows: TGTGCCAGCAGCGCCCTAAGCGGGGGGAAAGAGACCCAGTACTTC. Translation gives CASSALSGGKETQYF.